The T cell receptor (beta chain) under discussion was sequenced for a study of blood T cells in healthy people across ages. Study-wide points: Age advanced and TCR beta diversity per million T cells fell, roughly linearly. TCR beta diversity correlated strongly with naive T cell percentage.

About this clonotype itself: Its antigen is still unknown.

Healthy Caucasian individuals from Russia aged 6 to 90 served as donors. CDR1 is DFQATT and CDR2 is SNEGSKA in the germline V gene (reference sequence). The CDR3 sequence is 15 residues long. The V gene lost 6 bases and the J gene lost 3 bases, with 20 bases spanning the gap. A second PCR of roughly 7 to 11 cycles used a sample-barcoded 5' primer and a J-beta primer mix. TCRdb independently ran MiXCR on the 5' RACE reads; one entry per CDR3 protein. The sample has about 1.6 million distinct CDR3 sequences; almost 35% are singletons. Sequencing was performed on blood. The sequence derives from a woman in her 30s in good health. The chain recombines TRBV20-1 with TRBJ2-5, with D perhaps matching TRBD1 (6 bases). In nucleotides, the CDR3 is TGCAGTGCCAGAAGAGGGACAAGAGTTGAAGAGACCCAGTACTTC. This gives the protein CSARRGTRVEETQYF.